This T cell receptor (beta chain) appears in the sequencing data of a study of blood T cells in healthy people across ages. Per germline, CDR1 SGHRS and CDR2 YFSETQ. V was clipped by 4 bases and J by 0 bases; unmatched bases: 5. This CDR3 is built from 17 residues. The authors ran a second PCR of about 7 to 12 cycles using a sample-barcoded 5' primer and a J-beta primer mix. Paired-end reads containing CDR3 totaled no fewer than 2.5 million for each sample. One entry per CDR3 protein results from TCRdb running MiXCR on the 5' RACE reads. The table has about 800,000 distinct CDR3 sequences, 55% to 75% seen once. This clonotype was counted only a few times.

The receptor's source is a young man in good health. V is TRBV5-1 and J is TRBJ2-1, with TRBD2 matching 12 bases. Specimen: blood. The CDR3 bases are TGCGCCAGCAGCCACCAGGGACTAGCGGGCTCCTACAATGAGCAGTTCTTC. Translating it yields CASSHQGLAGSYNEQFF.